A selection of T cell receptor beta chains follows, all from one sample in a study of T-cell memory formation after mild COVID-19. TCRdb itself ran the 5' RACE reads through MiXCR, one entry per CDR3 protein. The data show roughly 310,000 distinct CDR3 sequences, with 15% seen just once and over 20% held by the top ten. Sequencing was performed on PBMCs or a T cell subset sorted from them (not recorded which). The receptors derive from a man younger than 35 who had mild COVID-19 (a few samples of this study predate the infection). Cell type and time point are not known. CDR3s include the opening cysteine and the closing phenylalanine or tryptophan. The D gene is left open where the match is weak. Rows may omit the clone size; those that give it use once, few, many or a size class.

J gene,D gene,V gene,clone size,CDR3 protein,CDR3 DNA
TRBJ2-1,NA,TRBV7-2,NA,CASSLEGRGAYNEQFF,TGTGCCAGCAGCTTAGAGGGCAGGGGTGCTTACAATGAGCAGTTCTTC
TRBJ1-2,NA,TRBV6-5,NA,CASSTAIGGYGYTF,TGTGCCAGCAGTACCGCCATAGGCGGCTATGGCTACACCTTC
TRBJ1-5,TRBD1,TRBV24-1,NA,CATSGTGTGDQPQHF,TGTGCCACCAGTGGGACCGGGACAGGGGACCAGCCCCAGCATTTT
TRBJ1-5,TRBD1,TRBV20-1,NA,CSADLFGPRGNQPQHF,TGCAGTGCTGACCTTTTCGGGCCCAGGGGGAATCAGCCCCAGCATTTT
TRBJ1-6,NA,TRBV27,NA,CASGSSPLHF,TGTGCCAGCGGTTCATCACCCCTCCACTTT
TRBJ2-3,TRBD2,TRBV20-1,NA,CSARGGFSTDTQYF,TGCAGTGCTAGGGGGGGGTTCAGCACAGATACGCAGTATTTT
TRBJ1-5,NA,TRBV28,NA,CASSLSSAQPQHF,TGTGCCAGCAGTTTATCCTCGGCTCAGCCCCAGCATTTT
TRBJ2-4,NA,TRBV7-6,few,CASSQDPGDIQYF,TGTGCCAGCAGTCAAGATCCGGGGGACATTCAGTACTTC
TRBJ1-2,NA,TRBV6-6,few,CASSYSGGTNYGYTF,TGTGCCAGCAGTTACTCAGGGGGGACCAACTATGGCTACACCTTC
TRBJ1-2,NA,TRBV4-1,NA,CASSQDRGGGYGYTF,TGCGCCAGCAGCCAAGATCGAGGAGGGGGCTATGGCTACACCTTC
TRBJ2-5,TRBD1,TRBV9,many,CASSKNSGQGAFETQYF,TGTGCCAGCAGTAAAAACTCTGGACAGGGGGCCTTTGAGACCCAGTACTTC
TRBJ2-5,NA,TRBV5-1,few,CASSWSNRGRQETQYF,TGCGCCAGCAGCTGGAGCAATAGAGGACGGCAAGAGACCCAGTACTTC
TRBJ1-6,NA,TRBV12-3/TRBV12-4,few,CASSLEDSPLHF,TGTGCCAGCAGTTTAGAGGATTCACCCCTCCACTTT
TRBJ2-5,TRBD2,TRBV9,few,CASTLGGGGQETQYF,TGTGCCAGCACGCTGGGCGGGGGTGGCCAAGAGACCCAGTACTTC
TRBJ2-3,NA,TRBV7-9,NA,CASWTHRGNTDTQYF,TGTGCCAGCTGGACCCATCGGGGAAACACAGATACGCAGTATTTT
TRBJ1-4,TRBD1,TRBV3-1,few,CASSPGTGRLFF,TGTGCCAGCAGCCCCGGGACAGGAAGACTGTTTTTT
TRBJ2-3,NA,TRBV18,NA,CASSPAQGGVADTQYF,TGTGCCAGCTCACCAGCTCAGGGGGGCGTGGCAGATACGCAGTATTTT
TRBJ2-1,TRBD1,TRBV11-2,few,CASSLAGQGATNEQFF,TGTGCCAGCAGCTTAGCGGGACAGGGGGCGACGAATGAGCAGTTCTTC
TRBJ2-2,NA,TRBV7-2,few,CASSDNRDELFF,TGTGCCAGCAGCGACAACAGGGATGAGCTGTTTTTT
TRBJ1-4,NA,TRBV9,few,CASSPRADVMGEKLFF,TGTGCCAGCAGCCCTCGGGCCGACGTAATGGGTGAAAAACTGTTTTTT
TRBJ1-1,NA,TRBV30,NA,CAWRDSNEAFF,TGTGCCTGGAGAGACAGTAATGAAGCTTTCTTT
TRBJ2-7,NA,TRBV27,NA,CASNGGYYEQYF,TGTGCCAGCAATGGGGGCTACTACGAGCAGTACTTC
TRBJ1-1,TRBD1,TRBV9,many,CASSVAGQGANTEAFF,TGTGCCAGCAGCGTTGCGGGGCAGGGGGCGAACACTGAAGCTTTCTTT
TRBJ1-1,NA,TRBV13,few,CASRRVRTEAFF,TGTGCCAGCAGACGGGTTCGGACTGAAGCTTTCTTT
TRBJ1-5,NA,TRBV4-3,once,CASSQETAGQPQHF,TGCGCCAGCAGCCAAGAAACGGCGGGACAGCCCCAGCATTTT
TRBJ2-2,TRBD2,TRBV27,few,CASSYQRGGPGELFF,TGTGCCAGCAGTTATCAGCGGGGGGGCCCCGGGGAGCTGTTTTTT
TRBJ2-2,TRBD2,TRBV9,NA,CASSAPSGGKSGELFF,TGTGCCAGCAGCGCCCCTAGCGGGGGGAAATCCGGGGAGCTGTTTTTT
TRBJ1-1,NA,TRBV28,NA,CASIHTGSWAFF,TGTGCCAGCATACATACGGGTTCGTGGGCTTTCTTT
TRBJ2-5,TRBD1,TRBV7-2,few,CASSIPQGFGTQYF,TGTGCCAGCAGCATCCCACAGGGGTTTGGGACCCAGTACTTC
TRBJ2-2,TRBD2,TRBV28,few,CASYSGGSTGELFF,TGTGCCAGCTACTCGGGGGGTAGCACCGGGGAGCTGTTTTTT
TRBJ1-2,NA,TRBV6-5,NA,CASSYDTSYGYTF,TGTGCCAGCAGTTACGACACCAGCTATGGCTACACCTTC
TRBJ2-1,NA,TRBV12-3/TRBV12-4,many,CASSQGSQLVHEQFF,TGTGCCAGCAGCCAAGGGTCACAGCTGGTCCATGAGCAGTTCTTC
TRBJ2-3,TRBD1,TRBV12-3/TRBV12-4,few,CASRTGVGTDTQYF,TGTGCCAGCAGGACAGGGGTAGGCACAGATACGCAGTATTTT
TRBJ1-6,NA,TRBV7-9,NA,CASSLAQINSPLHF,TGTGCCAGCAGCTTAGCGCAGATTAATTCACCCCTCCACTTT
TRBJ1-5,NA,TRBV12-3/TRBV12-4,once,CASSLSRRQPQHF,TGTGCCAGCAGTTTAAGTAGGCGCCAGCCCCAGCATTTT
TRBJ2-5,TRBD1,TRBV11-2,few,CASIDRVGETQYF,TGTGCCAGCATAGACAGGGTGGGAGAGACCCAGTACTTC
TRBJ1-1,TRBD1,TRBV5-1,few,CASSAQGAIAEAFF,TGCGCCAGCAGCGCACAGGGGGCGATAGCTGAAGCTTTCTTT
TRBJ2-5,NA,TRBV4-1,few,CASSALTGQETQYF,TGCGCCAGCAGCGCCCTGACAGGCCAAGAGACCCAGTACTTC
TRBJ2-2,TRBD2,TRBV7-6,NA,CASSLALRTRKNTGELFF,TGTGCCAGCAGCTTAGCGCTCCGGACTAGAAAGAACACCGGGGAGCTGTTTTTT
TRBJ1-5,NA,TRBV27,few,CASSFSGGYQPQHF,TGTGCCAGCAGTTTTTCGGGGGGATACCAGCCCCAGCATTTT
TRBJ2-7,NA,TRBV12-3/TRBV12-4,NA,CASSISYEQYF,TGTGCCAGCAGTATCTCCTACGAGCAGTACTTC
TRBJ1-4,TRBD1,TRBV5-1,many,CASSPTGEEEKLFF,TGCGCCAGCAGCCCAACAGGGGAAGAGGAAAAACTGTTTTTT
TRBJ2-1,NA,TRBV29-1,many,CSVAPNGNEQFF,TGCAGCGTTGCCCCAAATGGCAATGAGCAGTTCTTC
TRBJ2-1,TRBD2,TRBV12-3/TRBV12-4,few,CASSPGLAVLNEQFF,TGTGCCAGCAGTCCCGGACTAGCGGTCCTCAATGAGCAGTTCTTC
TRBJ2-2,NA,TRBV6-5,few,CASSYSGSGELIF,TGTGCCAGCAGTTACTCGGGGTCCGGGGAGCTGATTTTT
TRBJ2-5,TRBD2,TRBV5-5,NA,CASSSLAGVGQETQYF,TGTGCCAGCAGCTCGCTAGCGGGGGTGGGGCAAGAGACCCAGTACTTC
TRBJ2-5,TRBD2,TRBV5-6,NA,CASSWWRDYPFKAQYF,TGTGCCAGCAGCTGGTGGCGGGACTACCCGTTTAAGGCCCAGTACTTC
TRBJ2-6,NA,TRBV4-2,NA,CASSQALQSGANVLTF,TGTGCCAGCAGCCAAGCCCTCCAATCTGGGGCCAACGTCCTGACTTTC
TRBJ1-2,NA,TRBV24-1,NA,CATSAGPGGGYTF,TGTGCCACCAGTGCCGGACCTGGGGGTGGCTACACCTTC
TRBJ1-2,NA,TRBV30,NA,CAWSDDFYGYTF,TGTGCCTGGAGCGATGACTTCTATGGCTACACCTTC
TRBJ2-1,TRBD2,TRBV6-5,many,CASRILAGALNEQFF,TGTGCCAGCAGGATACTAGCGGGGGCCCTCAATGAGCAGTTCTTC
TRBJ1-1,TRBD1,TRBV7-2,few,CASSQDRGRTEAFF,TGTGCCAGCAGCCAGGACAGGGGGCGTACTGAAGCTTTCTTT
TRBJ1-6,NA,TRBV7-2,NA,CASSTIPDLRSPLHF,TGTGCCAGCAGCACCATACCGGATTTACGATCACCCCTCCACTTT
TRBJ2-2,NA,TRBV9,NA,CASNRDTGELFF,TGTGCCAGCAATAGGGACACCGGGGAGCTGTTTTTT
TRBJ2-5,TRBD2,TRBV7-2,NA,CASSPRLAGEETQYF,TGTGCCAGCAGCCCTAGACTAGCGGGGGAAGAGACCCAGTACTTC
TRBJ2-1,NA,TRBV4-3,few,CASSQETRGYNEQFF,TGCGCCAGCAGCCAAGAGACTAGGGGGTACAATGAGCAGTTCTTC
TRBJ2-6,NA,TRBV6-6,few,CASSYAPPDSGANVLTF,TGTGCCAGCAGTTACGCCCCACCAGACTCTGGGGCCAACGTCCTGACTTTC
TRBJ2-1,TRBD2,TRBV20-1,NA,CSAMGLPSNEQFF,TGCAGTGCGATGGGACTACCATCGAATGAGCAGTTCTTC